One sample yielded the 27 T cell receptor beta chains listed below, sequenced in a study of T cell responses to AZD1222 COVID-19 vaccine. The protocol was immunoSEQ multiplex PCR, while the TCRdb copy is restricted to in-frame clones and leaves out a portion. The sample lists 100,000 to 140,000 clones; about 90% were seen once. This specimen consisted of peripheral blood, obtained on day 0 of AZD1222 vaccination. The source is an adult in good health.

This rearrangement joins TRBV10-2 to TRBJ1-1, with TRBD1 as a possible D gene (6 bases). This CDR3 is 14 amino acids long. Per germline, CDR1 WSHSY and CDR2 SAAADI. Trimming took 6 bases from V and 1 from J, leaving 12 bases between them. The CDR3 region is CASSSTGSNTEAFF. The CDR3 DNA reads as TGCGCCAGCAGCTCGACAGGTTCGAACACTGAAGCTTTCTTT.

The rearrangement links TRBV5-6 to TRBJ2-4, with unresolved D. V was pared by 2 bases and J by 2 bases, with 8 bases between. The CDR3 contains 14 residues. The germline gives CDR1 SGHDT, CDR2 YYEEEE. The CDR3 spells CASSFRQTKNIQYF. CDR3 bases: TGTGCCAGCAGCTTTAGGCAAACCAAAAACATTCAGTACTTC.

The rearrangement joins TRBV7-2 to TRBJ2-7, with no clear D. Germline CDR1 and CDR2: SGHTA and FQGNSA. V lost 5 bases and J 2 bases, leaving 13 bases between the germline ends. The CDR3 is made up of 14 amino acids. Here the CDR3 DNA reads TGTGCCAGCAGCGCAAACAGCGTAACCTACGAGCAGTACTTC. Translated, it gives CASSANSVTYEQYF. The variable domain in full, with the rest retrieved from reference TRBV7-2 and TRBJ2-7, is GAGVSQSPSNKVTEKGKDVELRCDPISGHTALYWYRQSLGQGLEFLIYFQGNSAPDKSGLPSDRFSAERTGGSVSTLTIQRTQQEDSAVYLCASSANSVTYEQYFGPGTRLTVT.

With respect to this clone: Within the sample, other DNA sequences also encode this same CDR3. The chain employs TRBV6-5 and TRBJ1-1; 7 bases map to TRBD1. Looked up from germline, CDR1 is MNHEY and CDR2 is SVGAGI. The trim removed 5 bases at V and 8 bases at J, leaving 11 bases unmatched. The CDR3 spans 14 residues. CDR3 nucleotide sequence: TGTGCCAGCAGTCTTACAGACAGGGTAACCGAAGCTTTCTTT. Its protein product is CASSLTDRVTEAFF.

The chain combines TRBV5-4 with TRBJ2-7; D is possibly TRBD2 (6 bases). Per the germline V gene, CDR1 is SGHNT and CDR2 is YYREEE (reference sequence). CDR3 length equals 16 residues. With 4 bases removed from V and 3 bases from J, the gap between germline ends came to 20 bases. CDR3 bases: TGTGCCAGCAGCGATGGAATGGGGCGGGACCTCTACGAGCAGTACTTC. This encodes CASSDGMGRDLYEQYF.

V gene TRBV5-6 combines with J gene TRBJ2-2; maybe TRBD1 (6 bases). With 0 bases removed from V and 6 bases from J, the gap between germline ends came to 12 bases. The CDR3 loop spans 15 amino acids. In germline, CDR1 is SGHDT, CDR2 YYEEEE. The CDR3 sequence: CASSLGLGAAGELFF. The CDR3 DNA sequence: TGTGCCAGCAGCTTGGGTTTGGGGGCCGCCGGGGAGCTGTTTTTT. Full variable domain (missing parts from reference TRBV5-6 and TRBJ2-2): DAGVTQSPTHLIKTRGQQVTLRCSPKSGHDTVSWYQQALGQGPQFIFQYYEEEERQRGNFPDRFSGHQFPNYSSELNVNALLLGDSALYLCASSLGLGAAGELFFGEGSRLTVL.

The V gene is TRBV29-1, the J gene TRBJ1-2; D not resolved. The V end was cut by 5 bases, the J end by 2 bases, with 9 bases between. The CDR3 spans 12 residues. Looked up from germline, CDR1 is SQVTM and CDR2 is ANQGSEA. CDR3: CSVSADNYGYTF. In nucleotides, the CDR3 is TGCAGCGTTTCGGCTGACAACTATGGCTACACCTTC.

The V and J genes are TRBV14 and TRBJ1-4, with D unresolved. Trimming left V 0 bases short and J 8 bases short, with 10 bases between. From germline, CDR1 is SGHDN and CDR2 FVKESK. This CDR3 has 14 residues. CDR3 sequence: CASSQDPLGEKLFF. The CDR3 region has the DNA TGTGCCAGCAGCCAAGACCCGTTGGGGGAAAAACTGTTTTTT.

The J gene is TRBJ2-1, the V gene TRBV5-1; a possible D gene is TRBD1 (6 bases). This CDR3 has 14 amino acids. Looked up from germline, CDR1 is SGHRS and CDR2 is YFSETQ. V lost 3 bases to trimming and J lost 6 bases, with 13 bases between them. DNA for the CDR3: TGCGCCAGCAGCTGGAGACAGGCCCGCAATGAGCAGTTCTTC. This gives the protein CASSWRQARNEQFF.

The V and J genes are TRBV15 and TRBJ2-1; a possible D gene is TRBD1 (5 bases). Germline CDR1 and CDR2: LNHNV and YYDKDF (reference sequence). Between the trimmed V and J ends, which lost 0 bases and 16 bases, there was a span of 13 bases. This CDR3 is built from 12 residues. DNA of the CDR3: TGTGCCACCAGCAGAGATCGCCAGGGCGCCTTCTTC. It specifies CATSRDRQGAFF.

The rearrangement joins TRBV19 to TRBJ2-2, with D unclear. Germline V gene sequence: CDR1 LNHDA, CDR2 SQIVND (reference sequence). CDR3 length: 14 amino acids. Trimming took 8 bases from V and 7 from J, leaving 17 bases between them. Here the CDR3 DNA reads TGTGCCAGTCGGAGCGAAGTCCTCGGCGGGGAGCTGTTTTTT. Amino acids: CASRSEVLGGELFF.

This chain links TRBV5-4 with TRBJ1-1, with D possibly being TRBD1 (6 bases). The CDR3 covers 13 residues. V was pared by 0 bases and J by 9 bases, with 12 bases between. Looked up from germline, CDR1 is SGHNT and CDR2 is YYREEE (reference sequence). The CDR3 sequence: CASSLGTDLKAFF. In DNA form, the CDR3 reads TGTGCCAGCAGCTTGGGGACAGACCTTAAAGCTTTCTTT.

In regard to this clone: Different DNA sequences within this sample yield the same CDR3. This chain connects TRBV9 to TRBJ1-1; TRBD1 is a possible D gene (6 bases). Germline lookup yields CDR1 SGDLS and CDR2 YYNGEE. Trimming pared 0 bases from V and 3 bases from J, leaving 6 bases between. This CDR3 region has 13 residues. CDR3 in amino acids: CASSVGTDTEAFF. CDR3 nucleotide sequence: TGTGCCAGCAGCGTAGGGACAGACACTGAAGCTTTCTTT.

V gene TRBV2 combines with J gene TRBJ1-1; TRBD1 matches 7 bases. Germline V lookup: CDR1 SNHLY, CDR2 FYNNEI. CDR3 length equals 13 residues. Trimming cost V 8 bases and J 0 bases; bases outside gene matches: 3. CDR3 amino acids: CASWDSLNTEAFF. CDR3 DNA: TGTGCCAGCTGGGACAGCCTGAACACTGAAGCTTTCTTT.

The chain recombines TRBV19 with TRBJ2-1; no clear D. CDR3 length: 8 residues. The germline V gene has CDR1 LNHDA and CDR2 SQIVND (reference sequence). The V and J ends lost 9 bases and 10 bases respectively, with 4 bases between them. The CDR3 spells CARYEQFF. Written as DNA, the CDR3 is TGTGCCAGGTACGAGCAGTTCTTC.

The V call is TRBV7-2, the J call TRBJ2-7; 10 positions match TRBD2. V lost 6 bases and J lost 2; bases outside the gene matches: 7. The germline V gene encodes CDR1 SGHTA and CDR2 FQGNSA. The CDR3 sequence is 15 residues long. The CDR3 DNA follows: TGTGCCAGCAGTGTAAGCGGGGGGGAAACCTACGAGCAGTACTTC. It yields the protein CASSVSGGETYEQYF.

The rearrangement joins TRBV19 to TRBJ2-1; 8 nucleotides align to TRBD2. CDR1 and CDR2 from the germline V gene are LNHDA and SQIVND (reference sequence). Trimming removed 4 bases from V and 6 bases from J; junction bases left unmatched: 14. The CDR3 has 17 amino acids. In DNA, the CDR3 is TGTGCCAGTAGTACAGACCCCTTAACGGGGGGGTCCAATGAGCAGTTCTTC. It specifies CASSTDPLTGGSNEQFF.

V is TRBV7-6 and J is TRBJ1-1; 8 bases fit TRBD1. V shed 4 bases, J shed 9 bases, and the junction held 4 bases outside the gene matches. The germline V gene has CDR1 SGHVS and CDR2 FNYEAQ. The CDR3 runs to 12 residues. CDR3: CASSSRTGKAFF. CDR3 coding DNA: TGTGCCAGCAGCTCCCGGACAGGGAAAGCTTTCTTT.

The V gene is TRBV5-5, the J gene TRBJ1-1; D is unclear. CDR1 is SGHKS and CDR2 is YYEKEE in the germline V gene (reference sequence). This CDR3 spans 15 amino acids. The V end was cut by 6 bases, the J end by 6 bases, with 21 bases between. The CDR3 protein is CASTVAGELRAEAFF. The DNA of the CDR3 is TGTGCCAGCACCGTAGCTGGGGAACTGAGGGCTGAAGCTTTCTTT.

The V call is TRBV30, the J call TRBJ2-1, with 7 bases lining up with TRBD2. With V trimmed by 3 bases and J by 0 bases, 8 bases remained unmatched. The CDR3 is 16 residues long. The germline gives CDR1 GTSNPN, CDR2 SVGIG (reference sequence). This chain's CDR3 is CAWRGSGSGSYNEQFF. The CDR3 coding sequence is TGTGCCTGGAGGGGTAGCGGGTCGGGCTCCTACAATGAGCAGTTCTTC.

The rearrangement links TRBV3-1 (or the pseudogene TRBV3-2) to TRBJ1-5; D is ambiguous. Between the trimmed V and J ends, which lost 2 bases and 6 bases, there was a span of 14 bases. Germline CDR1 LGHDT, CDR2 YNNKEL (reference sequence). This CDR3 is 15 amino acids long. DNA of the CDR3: TGTGCCAGCAGCCAACAGCCTGCGCCGAGTCAGCCCCAGCATTTT. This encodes CASSQQPAPSQPQHF.

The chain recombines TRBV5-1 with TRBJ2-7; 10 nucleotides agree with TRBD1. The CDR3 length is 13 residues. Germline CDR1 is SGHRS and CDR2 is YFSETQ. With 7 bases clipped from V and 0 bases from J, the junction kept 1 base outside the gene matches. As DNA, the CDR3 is TGCGCCAGCCGACAGGGGGCCTCCTACGAGCAGTACTTC. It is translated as CASRQGASYEQYF.

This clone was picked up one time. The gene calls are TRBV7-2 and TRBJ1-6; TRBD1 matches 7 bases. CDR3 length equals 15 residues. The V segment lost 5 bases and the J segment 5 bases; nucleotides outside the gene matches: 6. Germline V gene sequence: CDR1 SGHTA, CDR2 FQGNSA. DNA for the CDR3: TGTGCCAGCAGCCCCGGGACAGCCAATAATTCACCCCTCCACTTT. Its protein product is CASSPGTANNSPLHF.

The CDR3 DNA reads as TGTGCCAGCAGCCCCGCGGGGATTATTTTATACAATGAGCAGTTCTTC. Translation: CASSPAGIILYNEQFF. This sequence joins TRBV7-8 and TRBJ2-1; TRBD2 is a possible D gene (6 bases). The CDR3 spans 16 residues. Germline V CDR1 and CDR2: SGHVS, FQNEAQ. V was shortened by 5 bases and J by 4 bases, with 18 bases between the two germline ends.

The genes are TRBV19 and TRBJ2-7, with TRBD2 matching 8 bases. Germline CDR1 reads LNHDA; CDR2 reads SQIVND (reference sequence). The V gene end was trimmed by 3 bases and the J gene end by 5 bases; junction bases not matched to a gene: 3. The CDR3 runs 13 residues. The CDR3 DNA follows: TGTGCCAGTAGTATGAGGCGGGGGGACGAGCAGTACTTC. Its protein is CASSMRRGDEQYF.

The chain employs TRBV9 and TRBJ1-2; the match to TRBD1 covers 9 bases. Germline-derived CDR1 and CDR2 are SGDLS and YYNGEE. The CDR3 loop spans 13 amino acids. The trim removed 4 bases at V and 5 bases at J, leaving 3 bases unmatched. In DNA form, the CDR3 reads TGTGCCAGCAGCCCCGGACAGGGGTATGGCTACACCTTC. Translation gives CASSPGQGYGYTF. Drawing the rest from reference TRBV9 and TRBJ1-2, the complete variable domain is DSGVTQTPKHLITATGQRVTLRCSPRSGDLSVYWYQQSLDQGLQFLIQYYNGEERAKGNILERFSAQQFPDLHSELNLSSLELGDSALYFCASSPGQGYGYTFGSGTRLTVV.

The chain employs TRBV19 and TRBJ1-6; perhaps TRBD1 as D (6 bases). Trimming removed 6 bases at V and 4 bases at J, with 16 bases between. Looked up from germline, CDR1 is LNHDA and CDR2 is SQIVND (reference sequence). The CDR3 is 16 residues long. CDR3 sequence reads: CASSLRGLPYNSPLHF. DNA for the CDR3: TGTGCCAGTAGCCTCAGGGGACTCCCATATAATTCACCCCTCCACTTT. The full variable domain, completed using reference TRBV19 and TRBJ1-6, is DGGITQSPKYLFRKEGQNVTLSCEQNLNHDAMYWYRQDPGQGLRLIYYSQIVNDFQKGDIAEGYSVSREKKESFPLTVTSAQKNPTAFYLCASSLRGLPYNSPLHFGNGTRLTVT.